The entry below gives a single TCR beta chain sequence along with its context. TCRdb re-analysed the RT-PCR reads in MiXCR, keeping a single row per CDR3 protein. The table has almost 700,000 distinct CDR3 sequences, approximately 15% seen once. Germline-derived CDR1 and CDR2 are DFQATT and SNEGSKA (reference sequence). The V and J ends lost 6 bases and 6 bases, in that order; junction bases with no gene match: 4. The CDR3 length is 12 residues. Sequenced sample: memory CD4+ T cells from blood. The receptor was derived from a female donor in good health, serving as a healthy control. The rearrangement links TRBV20-1 to TRBJ1-5; 8 bases are a match to TRBD1. Here the CDR3 DNA reads TGCAGTGCCGGAACAGGGGGTCAGCCCCAGCATTTT. It translates to CSAGTGGQPQHF.